This T cell receptor (beta chain) emerged from a study of Ad26.COV2.S vaccination and SARS-CoV-2 variants. Germline values: CDR1 MNHNY, CDR2 SVGAGI (reference sequence). This CDR3 has 15 amino acids. V lost 3 bases to trimming and J lost 1 base; unmatched junction nucleotides: 3. The table came from immunoSEQ multiplex PCR; TCRdb's copy has only in-frame clones and leaves some out. Among just over 350,000 clones listed, about 91% were seen once. The chain combines TRBV6-6 with TRBJ1-1; 9 bases match TRBD1. The sequence was obtained from a human donor who had recovered from COVID-19. The sample in question was peripheral blood, obtained after recovery from COVID-19. In DNA, the CDR3 is TGTGCCAGCAGTTATTCGGGACAGGGGAACACTGAAGCTTTCTTT. Translation: CASSYSGQGNTEAFF.